A selection of T cell receptor beta chains follows, all from one sample in a study of blood T cell repertoires in COVID-19. Assay: immunoSEQ multiplex PCR; the TCRdb copy retains only in-frame clones and omits some. Among approximately 330,000 clones listed, over 80% were seen once. The sample consisted of peripheral blood. The source of these receptors is a man in his thirties or forties with COVID-19, enrolled during active disease. CDR3s include the opening cysteine and the closing phenylalanine or tryptophan. The order of the fields is V gene, D gene, J gene, clone size, CDR3 protein, CDR3 DNA. A D gene is named only where the DNA matches it firmly. Clone size is shown for a subset of rows, as once, few, many or a class of expanded clone.

TRBV4-2,NA,TRBJ2-1,NA,CASSQATGSNEQFF,TGTGCCAGCAGCCAAGCCACAGGGAGCAATGAGCAGTTCTTC
TRBV29-1,TRBD1,TRBJ1-5,NA,CSVSRGPGQPQHF,TGCAGCGTTTCGAGGGGGCCGGGGCAGCCCCAGCATTTT
TRBV6-5,NA,TRBJ1-1,NA,CASASNRLPNTEAFF,TGTGCCAGCGCGAGTAACAGGTTACCGAACACTGAAGCTTTCTTT
TRBV5-1,TRBD2,TRBJ2-7,NA,CASSSGLPPNEQYF,TGCGCCAGCAGCTCGGGACTACCTCCCAACGAGCAGTACTTC
TRBV4-3,TRBD1,TRBJ2-5,NA,CASSQDRGETQYF,TGCGCCAGCAGCCAGGACAGGGGAGAGACCCAGTACTTC
TRBV10-3,TRBD2,TRBJ2-1,once,CAISELADSSYNEQFF,TGTGCCATCAGTGAACTAGCGGATAGCTCCTACAATGAGCAGTTCTTC
TRBV7-2,NA,TRBJ1-6,NA,CASSSFPNSPLHF,TGTGCCAGCAGCTCCTTTCCGAATTCACCCCTCCACTTT
TRBV4-3,NA,TRBJ1-1,NA,CASSQDRGSKNAEAFF,TGCGCCAGCAGCCAAGATAGGGGGTCGAAGAACGCTGAAGCTTTCTTT
TRBV19,NA,TRBJ2-6,NA,CASSITRGEPGANVLTF,TGTGCCAGTAGTATAACCCGTGGGGAGCCTGGGGCCAACGTCCTGACTTTC
TRBV28,TRBD1,TRBJ1-2,NA,CASSPPQGVYGYTF,TGTGCCAGCAGCCCTCCCCAGGGGGTATATGGCTACACCTTC
TRBV4-2,TRBD1,TRBJ2-5,NA,CASSPGQGTVETQYF,TGTGCCAGCAGCCCGGGACAGGGGACGGTGGAGACCCAGTACTTC
TRBV7-2,NA,TRBJ1-5,few,CASSLGSGYSNQPQHF,TGTGCCAGCAGCTTAGGCTCAGGGTATAGCAATCAGCCCCAGCATTTT
TRBV4-2,NA,TRBJ1-1,NA,CASSQDWAGEGRATEAFF,TGTGCCAGCAGCCAAGATTGGGCAGGGGAGGGGCGGGCCACTGAAGCTTTCTTT
TRBV7-2,NA,TRBJ1-4,once,CASSPNRVATNEKLFF,TGTGCCAGCAGCCCGAACAGGGTCGCAACTAATGAAAAACTGTTTTTT
TRBV5-4,TRBD1,TRBJ2-7,NA,CASSLAGTGGAYEQYF,TGTGCCAGCAGCTTGGCCGGGACAGGGGGCGCCTACGAGCAGTACTTC
TRBV28,TRBD2,TRBJ2-3,NA,CASSLLAGGTDTQYF,TGTGCCAGCAGTTTACTAGCGGGAGGCACAGATACGCAGTATTTT
TRBV27,NA,TRBJ2-5,NA,CASSTRQAQETQYF,TGTGCCAGCAGTACAAGACAGGCTCAAGAGACCCAGTACTTC
TRBV9,NA,TRBJ1-1,few,CASSPPRSTEAFF,TGTGCCAGCAGCCCCCCGAGGAGCACTGAAGCTTTCTTT
TRBV2,NA,TRBJ1-4,NA,CASSFISTNEKLFF,TGTGCCAGCAGTTTTATTTCTACTAATGAAAAACTGTTTTTT
TRBV7-9,TRBD1,TRBJ2-2,once,CASSLDRGSTGELFF,TGTGCCAGCAGCCTGGACAGGGGCTCCACCGGGGAGCTGTTTTTT
TRBV7-2,TRBD2,TRBJ2-7,NA,CASSLARTSGRALSYEQYF,TGTGCCAGCAGCTTAGCCAGGACTAGCGGGAGGGCCTTGTCCTACGAGCAGTACTTC
TRBV6-2/TRBV6-3,TRBD1,TRBJ1-5,NA,CASSPAGQGYQPQHF,TGTGCCAGCAGCCCCGCGGGACAGGGCTACCAGCCCCAGCATTTT
TRBV5-1,NA,TRBJ2-7,NA,CASSWGTATEQYF,TGCGCCAGCAGCTGGGGCACCGCGACGGAGCAGTACTTC
TRBV7-7,TRBD2,TRBJ2-1,NA,CASSLVAGGLNEQFF,TGTGCCAGCAGCTTAGTTGCGGGAGGGCTCAATGAGCAGTTCTTC
TRBV7-2,TRBD1,TRBJ2-7,NA,CASSPRTGDSYEQYF,TGTGCCAGCAGCCCCCGGACAGGTGATTCCTACGAGCAGTACTTC
TRBV11-2,NA,TRBJ2-3,once,CASSSTNDYHTQYF,TGTGCCAGCAGCTCTACGAACGACTATCATACGCAGTATTTT
TRBV4-3,NA,TRBJ2-1,NA,CASSQVLAREQFF,TGCGCCAGCAGCCAAGTGTTAGCCCGAGAGCAGTTCTTC
TRBV27,NA,TRBJ1-4,NA,CASSPSVGDSKGDEKLFF,TGTGCCAGCAGCCCCTCAGTAGGGGACTCAAAAGGGGATGAAAAACTGTTTTTT
TRBV11-2,TRBD2,TRBJ2-7,NA,CASSRPWGSGRGGYEQYF,TGTGCCAGCAGCCGACCCTGGGGTAGCGGGAGGGGAGGCTACGAGCAGTACTTC
TRBV7-9,NA,TRBJ2-5,NA,CASSPPKRAYQETQYF,TGTGCCAGCAGCCCCCCGAAGAGGGCCTACCAAGAGACCCAGTACTTC
TRBV5-4,NA,TRBJ2-1,NA,CASSLVGGNEQFF,TGTGCCAGCAGCTTGGTAGGGGGCAATGAGCAGTTCTTC
TRBV5-1,TRBD1,TRBJ1-4,NA,CASSLALRGREKLFF,TGCGCCAGCAGCTTGGCCCTCAGGGGGCGGGAAAAACTGTTTTTT
TRBV28,TRBD1,TRBJ2-5,NA,CASSPRTGGQETQYF,TGTGCCAGCAGTCCGCGGACAGGGGGGCAAGAGACCCAGTACTTC
TRBV3-1/TRBV3-2,TRBD2,TRBJ2-1,NA,CASSPNTSSLAGGPVSYNEQFF,TGTGCCAGCAGCCCGAACACCAGCTCACTAGCGGGGGGGCCTGTATCCTACAATGAGCAGTTCTTC
TRBV27,NA,TRBJ1-6,once,CASSLSMQGITPLHF,TGTGCCAGCAGTTTATCGATGCAGGGTATCACACCCCTCCACTTT
TRBV2,TRBD2,TRBJ2-4,NA,CASNRGSGREAKNIQYF,TGTGCCAGCAACAGGGGGAGCGGGAGGGAAGCCAAAAACATTCAGTACTTC
TRBV25-1,TRBD2,TRBJ2-2,NA,CASSPMGGTGELFF,TGTGCCAGCAGCCCAATGGGAGGGACCGGGGAGCTGTTTTTT
TRBV5-4,TRBD2,TRBJ2-7,NA,CASSLNGRAYEQYF,TGTGCCAGCAGCTTGAACGGGAGGGCCTACGAGCAGTACTTC
TRBV7-8,TRBD1,TRBJ2-7,once,CASSIRQGSSYEQYF,TGTGCCAGCAGCATCCGACAGGGGAGCTCCTACGAGCAGTACTTC
TRBV4-3,TRBD1,TRBJ2-1,NA,CASSPQGVSSYNEQFF,TGCGCCAGCAGCCCCCAGGGGGTGAGCTCCTACAATGAGCAGTTCTTC
TRBV10-3,TRBD1,TRBJ2-7,NA,CAISALFWQGVGEQYF,TGTGCCATCAGTGCCTTGTTCTGGCAGGGGGTTGGCGAGCAGTACTTC
TRBV4-3,TRBD2,TRBJ2-7,NA,CASSQEYLAGVNYEQYF,TGCGCCAGCAGCCAAGAGTACCTAGCGGGAGTAAACTACGAGCAGTACTTC
TRBV28,TRBD2,TRBJ2-7,NA,CASTLAGLSLEQYF,TGTGCCAGCACCTTAGCGGGATTGTCTTTGGAGCAGTACTTC
TRBV7-2,NA,TRBJ2-3,NA,CASRRSGVDTDTQYF,TGTGCCAGCAGACGTAGCGGAGTCGACACAGATACGCAGTATTTT
TRBV4-3,NA,TRBJ1-6,NA,CASSQDLLREVGNSPLHF,TGCGCCAGCAGCCAAGACCTCCTTCGGGAGGTGGGTAATTCACCCCTCCACTTT
TRBV7-9,TRBD1,TRBJ1-4,NA,CASSLLLVQGVEKLFF,TGTGCCAGCAGCTTATTATTGGTACAGGGGGTTGAAAAACTGTTTTTT
TRBV28,TRBD1,TRBJ1-2,once,CASSSPRGFSYGYTF,TGTGCCAGCAGTTCCCCCAGGGGGTTTTCCTATGGCTACACCTTC
TRBV7-2,TRBD2,TRBJ2-5,NA,CASSPRRGLPQETQYF,TGTGCCAGCAGCCCCCGGCGGGGACTACCACAAGAGACCCAGTACTTC
TRBV5-6,TRBD1,TRBJ1-6,NA,CASSGGQFYNSPLHF,TGTGCCAGCAGCGGGGGACAGTTCTATAATTCACCCCTCCACTTT
TRBV3-1/TRBV3-2,NA,TRBJ2-5,NA,CASSQDPGAKTQYF,TGTGCCAGCAGCCAAGATCCAGGGGCCAAGACCCAGTACTTC
TRBV18,NA,TRBJ1-2,NA,CASSPRQVRANYGYTF,TGTGCCAGCTCACCGCGACAGGTCCGTGCTAACTATGGCTACACCTTC
TRBV6-5,NA,TRBJ2-7,NA,CASSYDRHYEQYF,TGTGCCAGCAGTTACGACAGGCACTACGAGCAGTACTTC
TRBV5-1,TRBD2,TRBJ2-1,once,CASSLMELAGSGGEQFF,TGCGCCAGCAGTCTCATGGAGCTAGCGGGGTCGGGGGGTGAGCAGTTCTTC